This T cell receptor beta chain was identified in a study of tumor-infiltrating lymphocytes in oesophageal squamous cell carcinoma. The CDR3 covers 17 residues. V lost 1 base to trimming and J lost 7 bases, with 20 bases between them. Germline lookup yields CDR1 SEHNR and CDR2 FQNEAQ (reference sequence). This clonotype was picked up many times. In TCRdb, the PCR reads were re-called with MiXCR into one record per CDR3 protein. The sample gives thousands of distinct CDR3 sequences, more than 15% of which show up once; approximately 13% is in the top ten. The rearrangement uses TRBV7-9 and TRBJ1-5; possibly TRBD1 for D (5 bases). The source is a male donor with esophageal squamous cell carcinoma. The sequenced sample was blood. This CDR3 reads CASSLGGRQGRLQPQHF. The CDR3 nucleotides are TGTGCCAGCAGCTTAGGCGGGAGGCAGGGTCGTTTGCAGCCCCAGCATTTT.